This TCR beta chain originates from a study of identical twins. Template switching introduced a universal primer site, and the cDNA bore unique molecular identifiers. TCRdb passed the 5' RACE reads through MiXCR, listing each CDR3 protein once. Of about 530,000 distinct CDR3 sequences listed, 20% to 25% were seen once; the top ten hold 0.48%. CDR1 and CDR2 (germline): SEHNR, FQNEAQ (reference sequence). Trimming cost V 5 bases and J 0 bases, with 10 bases left between them. The CDR3 contains 14 residues. Among all donors, each was a healthy Caucasian. This clonotype has a handful of counts. This sample also appeared in a second study, on yellow fever vaccine responses in identical twins.

The sample comprised CD4+ T cells sorted from blood. The V and J genes are TRBV7-9 and TRBJ1-1; no firm D call. The TCR was taken from a woman younger than 30 in good health. As DNA, the CDR3 is TGTGCCAGCAGCGTAAGCGTAATGAACACTGAAGCTTTCTTT. It yields the protein CASSVSVMNTEAFF.